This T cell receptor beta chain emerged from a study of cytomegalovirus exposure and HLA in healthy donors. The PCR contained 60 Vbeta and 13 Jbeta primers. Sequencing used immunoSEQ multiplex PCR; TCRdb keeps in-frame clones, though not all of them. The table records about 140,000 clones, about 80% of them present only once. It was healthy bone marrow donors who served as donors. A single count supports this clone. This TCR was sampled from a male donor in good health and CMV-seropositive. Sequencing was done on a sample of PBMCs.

The CDR3 sequence is CASSNYVGGNYNEQFF. The CDR3 bases are TGTGCCAGCAGTAACTATGTGGGAGGGAACTACAATGAGCAGTTCTTC. The chain is built from TRBV7-8 and TRBJ2-1; 7 bases agree with TRBD2. With 6 bases clipped from V and 3 bases from J, the junction kept 11 bases outside the gene matches. The CDR3 extends over 16 amino acids. In germline, CDR1 is SGHVS, CDR2 FQNEAQ.